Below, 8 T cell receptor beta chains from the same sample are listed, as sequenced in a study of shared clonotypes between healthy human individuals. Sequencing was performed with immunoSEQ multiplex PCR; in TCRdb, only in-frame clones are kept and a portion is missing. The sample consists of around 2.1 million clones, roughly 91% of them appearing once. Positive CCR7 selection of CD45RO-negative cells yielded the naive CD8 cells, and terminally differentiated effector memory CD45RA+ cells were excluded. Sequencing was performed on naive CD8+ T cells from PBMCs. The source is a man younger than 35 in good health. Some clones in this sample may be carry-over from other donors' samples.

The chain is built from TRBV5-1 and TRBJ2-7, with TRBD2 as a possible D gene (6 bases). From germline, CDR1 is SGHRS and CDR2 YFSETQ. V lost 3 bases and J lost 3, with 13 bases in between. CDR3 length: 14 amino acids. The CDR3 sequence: CASSYETGDYEQYF. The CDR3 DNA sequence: TGCGCCAGCAGCTACGAGACGGGGGACTACGAGCAGTACTTC.

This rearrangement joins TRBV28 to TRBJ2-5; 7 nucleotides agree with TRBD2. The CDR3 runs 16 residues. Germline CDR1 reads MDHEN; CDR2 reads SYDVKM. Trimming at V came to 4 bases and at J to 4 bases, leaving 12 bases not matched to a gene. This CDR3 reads CASSSPKTSNGETQYF. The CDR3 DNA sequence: TGTGCCAGCAGTTCCCCGAAGACTAGCAATGGAGAGACCCAGTACTTC.

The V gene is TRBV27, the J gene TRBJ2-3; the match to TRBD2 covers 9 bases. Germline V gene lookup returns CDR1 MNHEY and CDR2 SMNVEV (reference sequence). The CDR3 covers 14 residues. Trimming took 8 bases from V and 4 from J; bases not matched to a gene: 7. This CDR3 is CASGFSGSSDTQYF. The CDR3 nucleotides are TGTGCCAGCGGGTTTAGCGGGAGTTCAGATACGCAGTATTTT.

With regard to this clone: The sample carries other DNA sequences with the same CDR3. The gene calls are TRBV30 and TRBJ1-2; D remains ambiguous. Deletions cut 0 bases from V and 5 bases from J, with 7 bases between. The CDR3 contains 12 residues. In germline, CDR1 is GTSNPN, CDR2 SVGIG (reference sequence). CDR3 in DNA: TGTGCCTGGAGTGTGGGAGGATATGGCTACACCTTC. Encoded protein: CAWSVGGYGYTF. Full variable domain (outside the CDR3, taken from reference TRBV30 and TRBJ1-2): SQTIHQWPATLVQPVGSPLSLECTVEGTSNPNLYWYRQAAGRGLQLLFYSVGIGQISSEVPQNLSASRPQDRQFILSSKKLLLSDSGFYLCAWSVGGYGYTFGSGTRLTVV.

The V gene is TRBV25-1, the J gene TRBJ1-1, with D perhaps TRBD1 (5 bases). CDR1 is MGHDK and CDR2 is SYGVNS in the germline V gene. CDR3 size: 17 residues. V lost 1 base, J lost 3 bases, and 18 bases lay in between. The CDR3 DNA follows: TGTGCCAGCAGTGAATTTGCAGGGCTCGGGGGGTACACTGAAGCTTTCTTT. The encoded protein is CASSEFAGLGGYTEAFF.

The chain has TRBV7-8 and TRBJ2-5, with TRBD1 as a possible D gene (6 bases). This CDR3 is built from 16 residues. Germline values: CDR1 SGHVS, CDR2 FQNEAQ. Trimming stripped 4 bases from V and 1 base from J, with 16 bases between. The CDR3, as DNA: TGTGCCAGCAGCTGGAGGCCGGGACATTCCCAAGAGACCCAGTACTTC. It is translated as CASSWRPGHSQETQYF.

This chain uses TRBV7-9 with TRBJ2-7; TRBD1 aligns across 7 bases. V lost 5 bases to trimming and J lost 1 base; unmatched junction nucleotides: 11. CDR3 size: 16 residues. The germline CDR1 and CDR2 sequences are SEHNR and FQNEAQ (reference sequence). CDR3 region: CASSPRRQGPSYEQYF. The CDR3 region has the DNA TGTGCCAGCAGCCCCCGAAGACAGGGTCCGTCCTACGAGCAGTACTTC.

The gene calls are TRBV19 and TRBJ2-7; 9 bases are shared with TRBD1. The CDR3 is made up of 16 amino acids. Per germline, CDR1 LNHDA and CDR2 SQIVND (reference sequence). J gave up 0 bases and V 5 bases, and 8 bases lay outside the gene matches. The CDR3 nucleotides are TGTGCCAGTAGTCGCACCCCGGGACAGGGCTCCTACGAGCAGTACTTC. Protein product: CASSRTPGQGSYEQYF.